The clone carrying this TCR beta chain showed up just a few times. The antigen remains unidentified. CDR1 LNHDA and CDR2 SQIVND come from the germline V gene (reference sequence). J was trimmed by 4 bases and V by 1 base; bases with no gene match: 3. This CDR3 comprises 15 residues. Profiled with immunoSEQ multiplex PCR; TCRdb holds only in-frame clones, not every one. Here the sample spans around 150,000 clones, 88% being singletons. The data belong to a study of T cell responses to AZD1222 COVID-19 vaccine. Overall study findings and caveats: White British people made up most donors, females outnumbered males, and clonal diversity was possibly underestimated. The study reported that nearly half of spike-specific TCRs target unmutated variant regions.

This receptor was obtained from an adult in good health. The chain carries TRBV19 and TRBJ1-2; TRBD1 matches 10 bases. The sample was peripheral blood, taken on day 0 of AZD1222 vaccination. This chain's CDR3 is CASSIGTGGLYGYTF. The CDR3 DNA sequence: TGTGCCAGTAGTATAGGGACAGGGGGTCTCTATGGCTACACCTTC.